The 29 T cell receptor beta chains given below trace back to one sample, sequenced in a study of spatial heterogeneity in lung cancer. Whole-study findings and limits: Expanded alpha and beta TCR counts within tumors tracked tumor mutation counts.

TCRdb analysed the 5' RACE reads with MiXCR anew, one entry per CDR3 protein. Here the sample spans roughly 5,000 distinct CDR3 sequences, 8.4% being singletons. What these receptors recognize is not known. Time point described: sample taken at primary tumor resection. The source was lung tumor tissue, collected at surgery. All receptors come from a female donor with early-stage non-small cell lung cancer.

This clonotype has at least ten counts. V usage is TRBV12-3 or TRBV12-4 and J usage is TRBJ1-6, with unresolved D. The germline V and J ends were trimmed by 7 bases and 5 bases, with 12 bases remaining between them. This CDR3 contains 14 residues. CDR3 sequence: CASTLGQNNSPLHF. The CDR3 bases are TGTGCCAGCACCCTTGGGCAAAATAATTCACCCCTCCACTTT.

The sample holds many counts of this clonotype. The CDR3 loop is CATSGRISSGANVLTF. CDR3 coding DNA: TGTGCCACCAGTGGCCGGATCAGCTCTGGGGCCAACGTCCTGACTTTC. This chain links TRBV24-1 with TRBJ2-6; D not resolved. V dropped 5 bases and J dropped 0 bases, with 10 bases sitting between them. Germline CDR1 KGHDR, CDR2 SFDVKD. The CDR3 totals 16 residues.

This clonotype counts as medium-sized. This rearrangement joins TRBV7-2 to TRBJ1-2; D remains unclear. V was trimmed by 1 base and J by 1 base, leaving 16 bases between them. The CDR3 runs 17 residues. Germline V gives CDR1 SGHTA, CDR2 FQGNSA. As DNA, the CDR3 is TGTGCCAGCAGCTTAGGACCCGGAAGCCGTGATAACTATGGCTACACCTTC. This gives the protein CASSLGPGSRDNYGYTF.

By sample share, this clonotype is medium-sized (0.01 to 0.1%). This chain uses TRBV3-1 with TRBJ1-1; TRBD1 might be the D (6 bases). Germline CDR1 is LGHDT and CDR2 is YNNKEL (reference sequence). The CDR3 spans 14 residues. V was trimmed by 6 bases and J by 1 base, leaving 12 bases between them. This chain's CDR3 is CASSREDRNTEAFF. In nucleotides, the CDR3 is TGTGCCAGCAGTAGAGAGGACAGGAACACTGAAGCTTTCTTT.

By proportion, this clonotype is medium-sized. This sequence joins TRBV7-2 and TRBJ2-3; D possibly matches TRBD1 or TRBD2 (6 bases each). Trimming took off 5 bases at V and 0 bases at J, with 12 bases between the two ends. Germline V gene data show CDR1 as SGHTA and CDR2 as FQGNSA. This CDR3 spans 15 amino acids. The CDR3, as DNA: TGTGCCAGCAGCCGAGGGGGGAGGAGCACAGATACGCAGTATTTT. Protein: CASSRGGRSTDTQYF.

In this sample, this clonotype is medium-sized. The chain recombines TRBV18 with TRBJ1-5; 8 bases match TRBD1. With 4 bases clipped from V and 7 bases from J, the junction kept 3 bases outside the gene matches. The CDR3 consists of 13 residues. Germline values: CDR1 KGHSH, CDR2 LQKENI. The chain's CDR3 is CASSLTGGQPQHF. CDR3 DNA: TGTGCCAGCTCACTTACAGGGGGGCAGCCCCAGCATTTT.

This clonotype was observed many times. CDR3 sequence reads: CASSQRHLEAFF. The CDR3 bases are TGTGCCAGCAGCCAGCGACACCTTGAAGCTTTCTTT. V usage is TRBV6-2 or TRBV6-3 and J usage is TRBJ1-1; D ambiguous. The CDR3 is made up of 12 amino acids. The V and J ends lost 6 bases and 7 bases respectively, with 12 bases between them. Looked up from germline, CDR1 is MNHEY and CDR2 is SVGEGT.

This clonotype was detected many times. The chain uses TRBV7-3 and TRBJ2-1; the D gene could be TRBD1 or TRBD2 (6 bases each). This CDR3 comprises 15 residues. V was trimmed by 5 bases and J by 2 bases, leaving 13 bases between them. The germline CDR1 and CDR2 sequences are SGHTA and FQGTGA. Here the CDR3 DNA reads TGTGCCAGCAGCCAACACGGGGGCACCTACAATGAGCAGTTCTTC. This translates into CASSQHGGTYNEQFF.

Ten or more counts support this clonotype. The rearrangement joins TRBV5-5 to TRBJ1-5; a possible D gene is TRBD1 (5 bases). CDR1 SGHKS and CDR2 YYEKEE come from the germline V gene (reference sequence). The CDR3 is 14 amino acids. Trimming removed 0 bases at V and 6 bases at J, with 10 bases between. The CDR3 bases are TGTGCCAGCAGCTTGGGGCCAGGGTCTCAGCCCCAGCATTTT. It yields the protein CASSLGPGSQPQHF.

This clonotype ranks as medium-sized. The chain is built from TRBV9 and TRBJ1-2, with 9 bases that match TRBD1. The germline V gene encodes CDR1 SGDLS and CDR2 YYNGEE. This CDR3 comprises 15 residues. V trimming: 3 bases; J trimming: 4 bases; junction bases outside the gene matches: 7. CDR3 protein: CASSGYRGRIYGYTF. Here the CDR3 DNA reads TGTGCCAGCAGCGGCTACAGGGGGCGGATCTATGGCTACACCTTC.

This clonotype occurred many times. The chain has TRBV3-1 and TRBJ1-2; D unresolved. Germline values: CDR1 LGHDT, CDR2 YNNKEL (reference sequence). V lost 3 bases to trimming and J lost 4 bases, with 6 bases between them. This CDR3 is 12 amino acids long. CDR3 in amino acids: CASSHGFYGYTF. CDR3 coding DNA: TGTGCCAGCAGCCACGGGTTCTATGGCTACACCTTC.

This clonotype was detected many times. V usage is TRBV24-1 and J usage is TRBJ2-2, with TRBD1 identical over 9 bases. The CDR3 totals 17 residues. V shed 4 bases and J 5 bases; nucleotides not matched to a gene: 10. The V gene's germline CDR1 is KGHDR and CDR2 SFDVKD. This chain's CDR3 is CATSDPPGTGQTGELFF. As DNA, the CDR3 is TGTGCCACCAGTGACCCCCCCGGGACAGGGCAAACCGGGGAGCTGTTTTTT.

In its sample, this clonotype was seen many times. This chain's CDR3 is CSAATVSLNQPQHF. Written as DNA, the CDR3 is TGCAGTGCTGCCACAGTTTCCCTTAATCAGCCCCAGCATTTT. The genes are TRBV20-1 and TRBJ1-5; no clear D gene. This CDR3 region has 14 residues. Per germline, CDR1 DFQATT and CDR2 SNEGSKA (reference sequence). Trimming cost V 5 bases and J 4 bases, with 15 bases left between them.

This clonotype came up many times. This sequence joins TRBV5-1 and TRBJ2-5; 11 bases agree with TRBD1. CDR3 length equals 15 residues. Germline CDR1 SGHRS, CDR2 YFSETQ. Trimming took 4 bases from V and 4 from J; bases not matched to a gene: 6. CDR3 DNA: TGCGCCAGCAGCCCCCGGGACAGGGGGTCAGAGACCCAGTACTTC. Protein product: CASSPRDRGSETQYF.

This chain uses TRBV7-2 with TRBJ1-3; maybe TRBD1 (6 bases). The CDR3 totals 15 residues. CDR1 is SGHTA and CDR2 is FQGNSA in the germline V gene. V was cut by 1 base and J by 6 bases, with 13 bases left in between. The CDR3 nucleotides read TGTGCCAGCAGCTTAGTTATCGGGGGGCAAAACACCATATATTTT. This codes for CASSLVIGGQNTIYF.

This clonotype is classed as large (0.1 to 1%). The chain links TRBV6-5 to TRBJ1-1, with unresolved D. V shed 1 base and J shed 3 bases, with 6 bases lying between them. The CDR3 length is 13 residues. In germline, CDR1 is MNHEY, CDR2 SVGAGI. CDR3 amino acids: CASSYFGDTEAFF. CDR3 DNA: TGTGCCAGCAGTTACTTCGGGGACACTGAAGCTTTCTTT.

This clonotype is medium-sized by share. J is TRBJ2-5 and V is TRBV28; 7 nucleotides line up with TRBD2. Germline-derived CDR1 and CDR2 are MDHEN and SYDVKM. The CDR3 loop spans 16 amino acids. After removal of 3 bases from V and 5 bases from J, the junction contained 12 bases not matched to a gene. CDR3 loop: CASSFPPPGGSETQYF. CDR3 coding DNA: TGTGCCAGCAGTTTTCCCCCCCCGGGAGGCAGTGAGACCCAGTACTTC.

This clonotype was seen many times. The chain carries TRBV27 and TRBJ2-2; D not certain. The CDR3 contains 13 residues. V was cut by 6 bases and J by 1 base, with 6 bases left in between. Germline loops: CDR1 MNHEY, CDR2 SMNVEV (reference sequence). The CDR3 DNA is TGTGCCAGCAGCCGTGAGAACACCGGGGAGCTGTTTTTT. Its translation: CASSRENTGELFF.

The table lists this clonotype with many counts. V and J are TRBV29-1 and TRBJ2-6; no definite D call. The CDR3 totals 14 residues. Germline CDR1 and CDR2: SQVTM and ANQGSEA. V was trimmed by 7 bases and J by 1 base, leaving 11 bases between them. The CDR3 nucleotides read TGCAGCGCGATATTCCGGTCTGGGGCCAACGTCCTGACTTTC. This codes for CSAIFRSGANVLTF.

Sample share makes this clonotype large (0.1 to 1%). The CDR3 is CSARDMGSGGALEQFF. As DNA, the CDR3 is TGCAGTGCTAGAGATATGGGTAGCGGGGGGGCCCTTGAGCAGTTCTTC. This chain connects TRBV20-1 to TRBJ2-1; 11 bases are a match to TRBD2. The CDR3 runs to 16 residues. After removal of 0 bases from V and 9 bases from J, the junction contained 10 bases not matched to a gene. Looked up from germline, CDR1 is DFQATT and CDR2 is SNEGSKA (reference sequence).

This clonotype was recorded many times. The gene calls are TRBV28 and TRBJ2-7; TRBD1 matches at 8 bases. This CDR3 contains 14 residues. Germline CDR1 MDHEN, CDR2 SYDVKM. With 4 bases clipped from V and 2 bases from J, the junction kept 4 bases outside the gene matches. The CDR3 is CASSWGTGTYEQYF. CDR3 nucleotide sequence: TGTGCCAGCAGTTGGGGGACAGGAACCTACGAGCAGTACTTC.

This clonotype occurred many times. One junction end disagrees with the germline gene, perhaps due to a read error. This chain connects TRBV4-2 to TRBJ2-7; D is possibly TRBD2 (6 bases). Per germline, CDR1 LGHNA and CDR2 YNFKEQ. The CDR3 length is 16 residues. CDR3 sequence reads: CVSSQEALGGSYEQYF. The CDR3 region has the DNA TGTGTCAGCAGCCAAGAAGCCCTGGGGGGCTCCTACGAGCAGTACTTC.

This clonotype was recorded at least ten times. V and J are TRBV30 and TRBJ1-2; perhaps TRBD1 as D (5 bases). V was cut by 1 base and J by 4 bases, with 10 bases left in between. Germline-derived CDR1 and CDR2 are GTSNPN and SVGIG (reference sequence). This CDR3 region has 13 residues. The CDR3 region has the DNA TGTGCCTGGAGTGATGGTGGGGGCTATGGCTACACCTTC. Translating it yields CAWSDGGGYGYTF.

This sequence joins TRBV29-1 and TRBJ2-7, with D possibly called TRBD1 or TRBD2 (6 bases each). Germline CDR1 SQVTM, CDR2 ANQGSEA. CDR3 length equals 11 residues. Trimming took 7 bases from V and 4 from J, leaving 11 bases between them. The DNA of the CDR3 is TGCAGCGCCGGAGGGGGGTACGAGCAGTACTTC. Its translation is CSAGGGYEQYF.

In this sample, this clonotype turned up many times. This chain uses TRBV5-5 with TRBJ2-1, with no clear D. The CDR3 consists of 15 residues. V was pared by 2 bases and J by 5 bases, with 14 bases between. Germline assignment: CDR1 SGHKS and CDR2 YYEKEE (reference sequence). The CDR3: CASSLGAARHNEQFF. CDR3 nucleotide sequence: TGTGCCAGCAGCTTAGGCGCAGCCCGACACAATGAGCAGTTCTTC.

This clonotype was found many times. This sequence joins TRBV6-5 and TRBJ2-7, with 8 bases identical to TRBD2. The germline V gene encodes CDR1 MNHEY and CDR2 SVGAGI. The CDR3 consists of 14 residues. Trimming took 4 bases from V and 7 from J; bases not matched to a gene: 9. The CDR3 DNA follows: TGTGCCAGCAGTTTAACGGGAGGGCCGAGGGAGCAGTACTTC. Protein: CASSLTGGPREQYF.

The CDR3 loop is CASGLSGETQYF. The CDR3 nucleotides are TGTGCTAGTGGTTTGTCTGGAGAGACCCAGTACTTC. J is TRBJ2-5 and V is TRBV12-5; D ambiguous. V lost 2 bases and J 4 bases, leaving 5 bases between the germline ends. The CDR3 spans 12 residues. CDR1 and CDR2 (germline): LGHNT, FRNRAP.

This clonotype was picked up many times. The chain recombines TRBV20-1 with TRBJ2-3, with 7 bases identical to TRBD1. The CDR3 covers 13 residues. The trim removed 8 bases at V and 0 bases at J, leaving 5 bases unmatched. Germline values: CDR1 DFQATT, CDR2 SNEGSKA (reference sequence). In DNA, the CDR3 is TGCAGTCCCGGGACAGCTAGCACAGATACGCAGTATTTT. This gives the protein CSPGTASTDTQYF.

This chain joins TRBV5-6 and TRBJ2-7; D is unclear. This CDR3 region has 13 residues. Trimming took off 7 bases at V and 3 bases at J, with 14 bases between the two ends. Germline V CDR1 and CDR2: SGHDT, YYEEEE. The CDR3 loop is CASGVGRVYEQYF. For the CDR3, the DNA is TGTGCCAGCGGTGTAGGAAGGGTCTACGAGCAGTACTTC.